The clone carrying this T cell receptor beta chain has a count of ten or more. Antigen: not known. TCRdb reanalysed the reads using MiXCR and keeps one entry per CDR3 protein. The data show approximately 1,000,000 distinct CDR3 sequences, around 32% seen once. The data were obtained in a study of T cell repertoires in cytomegalovirus infection. This CDR3 spans 15 amino acids. V was trimmed by 0 bases and J by 5 bases, leaving 11 bases between them. Germline V gives CDR1 SGHTA, CDR2 FQGNSA. Notes on the study in general: Pooled public TCR beta family frequency picked out CMV carriers with the relevant HLA.

The TCR was taken from a human donor in good health (CMV status not recorded). Some clones in this sample may be carry-over from other donors' samples. This chain uses TRBV7-2 with TRBJ1-5; D remains unclear. Sequences were derived from cultured CD8+ T cells from PBMCs, sampled from culture after CMV antigen stimulation. CDR3: CASSLAERADQPQHF. In nucleotides, the CDR3 is TGTGCCAGCAGCTTAGCGGAAAGAGCGGATCAGCCCCAGCATTTT.